Below are 14 T cell receptor beta chains sequenced from a single sample in a study of T cells expressing NK-cell markers. TCRdb reanalyzed the 5' RACE reads and collapses them to one entry per CDR3 protein, without DNA. In total, the table holds about 8,000 distinct CDR3 sequences. The source material was blood T cells: a sorted CD56 or NKG2C T cell subset, CD4+ or CD8+ T cells, or bulk PBMC T cells (not recorded which). The receptor source for this set is a man younger than 35 in good health.

This sequence joins TRBV11-2 and TRBJ1-4; absent DNA, TCRdb's TRBD1 call cannot be checked. The CDR3 consists of 14 residues. Germline-derived CDR1 and CDR2 are SGHAT and FQNNGV. The CDR3 loop reads CASRGQTSNEKLFF.

This chain uses TRBV11-2 with TRBJ1-5; TCRdb names TRBD1, which stays unverified in the absence of DNA. The CDR3 contains 16 residues. The germline V gene encodes CDR1 SGHAT and CDR2 FQNNGV. This chain's CDR3 is CASSAAGGPGNQPQHF. Full variable domain (outside the CDR3, taken from reference TRBV11-2 and TRBJ1-5): EAGVAQSPRYKIIEKRQSVAFWCNPISGHATLYWYQQILGQGPKLLIQFQNNGVVDDSQLPKDRFSAERLKGVDSTLKIQPAKLEDSAVYLCASSAAGGPGNQPQHFGDGTRLSIL.

This clonotype is labeled medium-sized (0.01 to 0.1%) based on frequency. This chain joins TRBV7-2 and TRBJ2-4; TCRdb's assignment of TRBD1 cannot be checked, as there is no DNA. Germline V gene data show CDR1 as SGHTA and CDR2 as FQGNSA. The CDR3 runs 17 residues. This CDR3 is CASSLGSGILAKNIQYF.

The chain employs TRBV20-1 and TRBJ1-5. The CDR3 contains 14 residues. Germline assignment: CDR1 DFQATT and CDR2 SNEGSKA (reference sequence). The CDR3 reads CSAMRKEGNQPQHF.

The genes are TRBV12-3 or TRBV12-4 and TRBJ1-2; TCRdb designates TRBD1, a call that cannot be tested without DNA. This CDR3 spans 14 amino acids. CDR3 loop: CASSSSAGDYGYTF.

Judged by frequency, this clonotype is medium-sized (0.01 to 0.1%). The rearrangement links TRBV20-1 to TRBJ2-5; without DNA, the TCRdb call of TRBD1 cannot be checked. The CDR3 consists of 13 residues. Germline V gene data show CDR1 as DFQATT and CDR2 as SNEGSKA (reference sequence). The CDR3 protein is CSARFGTSETQYF.

J is TRBJ2-7 and V is TRBV7-2; TCRdb's assignment of TRBD1 cannot be checked, as there is no DNA. In germline, CDR1 is SGHTA, CDR2 FQGNSA. This CDR3 region has 15 residues. CDR3 protein: CASSLDPGTAYEQYF.

The rearrangement joins TRBV6-4 to TRBJ2-5; the D call of TRBD1 rests on TCRdb alone, since no DNA is present to check it. This CDR3 is built from 14 residues. Germline V gives CDR1 MRHNA, CDR2 SNTAGT. CDR3 sequence reads: CASSDGTVQETQYF.

The gene calls are TRBV6-1 and TRBJ2-7. The CDR3 extends over 16 amino acids. Germline lookup yields CDR1 MNHNS and CDR2 SASEGT. The CDR3 protein is CASSEAGWGSVYEQYF.

The V gene is TRBV30, the J gene TRBJ1-1; TCRdb gives TRBD1 as the D gene, but with no DNA this cannot be confirmed. CDR3 length: 12 amino acids. Germline CDR1 GTSNPN, CDR2 SVGIG (reference sequence). The CDR3 here is CAWNPGGTEAFF.

V and J are TRBV4-2 and TRBJ1-1. The CDR3 covers 16 residues. CDR1 is LGHNA and CDR2 is YNFKEQ in the germline V gene. Here the CDR3 reads CASNTPLAAGYTEAFF.

By frequency, this clonotype registers medium-sized. This chain connects TRBV29-1 to TRBJ2-3; TCRdb designates TRBD2, a call that cannot be tested without DNA. The CDR3 extends over 13 amino acids. The germline gives CDR1 SQVTM, CDR2 ANQGSEA. The CDR3 sequence is CSGEGGSTDTQYF.

J is TRBJ2-5 and V is TRBV15; there is no DNA to check the TCRdb D call of TRBD1. CDR1 and CDR2 from the germline V gene are LNHNV and YYDKDF (reference sequence). The CDR3 has 18 amino acids. CDR3 residues: CATSRDRVEDSLEETQYF.

V gene TRBV5-1 combines with J gene TRBJ2-2. The CDR3 is 16 residues long. Looked up from germline, CDR1 is SGHRS and CDR2 is YFSETQ. CDR3 residues: CASSFTTKTNTGELFF.